In this sample, the clone carrying this T cell receptor (beta chain) turned up once. Germline V lookup: CDR1 LNHNV, CDR2 YYDKDF (reference sequence). V lost 0 bases, J lost 4 bases, and 13 bases lay in between. The CDR3 is made up of 15 amino acids. The data stem from a study of OX40 agonist ivuxolimab in advanced cancers. TCRdb keeps only in-frame clones here, not all; method: immunoSEQ multiplex PCR. The sample consists of approximately 57,000 clones, around nine tenths of them appearing once. It was autoimmune disease history or systemic immunosuppression that excluded patients. This rearrangement joins TRBV15 to TRBJ2-7, with D possibly called TRBD1 or TRBD2 (5 bases each). The sequencing here drew on CD4+ or CD8+ T cells sorted from blood, taken in a trial of the OX40 agonist ivuxolimab. This receptor was taken from an adult with an advanced solid tumor such as melanoma, head and neck, liver or kidney cancer. The CDR3 nucleotides are TGTGCCACCAGCAGAGAAAGAGGCTGGGGGTACGAGCAGTACTTC. Its translation is CATSRERGWGYEQYF.